This T cell receptor beta chain was captured by sequencing in a study of vaccination and CD4 T cells after COVID-19. Looking at the study overall: Overlapping SARS-CoV-2, HCoV-NL63, HCoV-OC43 and HCoV-229E spike peptides were used to stimulate cells.

The J segment lost 6 bases and the V segment lost 4 bases, leaving 4 bases of the junction unmatched. The germline CDR1 and CDR2 sequences are MNHEY and SVGAGI. This CDR3 is built from 14 residues. Indicated treatment: roughly 11-day PBMC culture with coronavirus spike peptide pools or control peptides (ViraFEST assay). In this sample, this clonotype turned up a few times. As yet, its antigen is unknown. CD4+ T cells that had been cultured provided DNA sequenced with the Oncomine TCR Beta short-read assay. TCRdb reanalysed the PCR reads using MiXCR and keeps one entry per CDR3 protein. Counted here are fewer than 25,000 distinct CDR3 sequences, roughly 49% occurring once; the ten biggest clones make up 5% to 6.5%.

The chain couples TRBV6-5 to TRBJ2-7, with TRBD1 matching over 12 bases. This clonotype originated in a human donor who had recovered from COVID-19. Sequencing used CD4+ T cells from blood, cultured in vitro. The CDR3 spells CASSSGTGGGEQYF. The CDR3 DNA reads as TGTGCCAGCAGTTCCGGGACAGGGGGCGGCGAGCAGTACTTC.